This T cell receptor beta chain came from a study of CD8+ T cells in alopecia areata. The authors extracted RNA and reverse transcribed it into cDNA as the sequencing template. The repertoire was sequenced with immunoSEQ multiplex PCR; TCRdb's copy has only in-frame clones and lacks some. The profile shows 140,000 to 150,000 clones, about 47% of them singletons. V was clipped by 6 bases and J by 4 bases; unmatched bases: 5. The V gene's germline CDR1 is MNHEY and CDR2 SMNVEV (reference sequence). CDR3 length: 15 amino acids. This sequence joins TRBV27 and TRBJ2-2; 10 bases agree with TRBD1. The source material was CD4+ T cells sorted from blood, sampled at week 0. The source is a human donor with alopecia areata. In DNA, the CDR3 is TGTGCCAGCAGGTCCGGGACAGGGGCCACCGGGGAGCTGTTTTTT. Protein: CASRSGTGATGELFF.